The 11 T cell receptor beta chains reported below all come from one sample, sequenced in a study of T cell responses to AZD1222 COVID-19 vaccine. Clones were read by immunoSEQ multiplex PCR, and TCRdb kept only the in-frame ones, dropping some. The table lists roughly 140,000 clones, about 91% of them singletons, with about 16% in the top ten. The material was peripheral blood, obtained on day 0 of AZD1222 vaccination. These TCRs come from an adult in good health.

V and J are TRBV20-1 and TRBJ2-1; 8 bases are shared with TRBD2. Per the germline V gene, CDR1 is DFQATT and CDR2 is SNEGSKA (reference sequence). The CDR3 loop spans 15 amino acids. Unmatched junction bases numbered 7, after V lost 3 bases and J lost 3 bases. The CDR3 loop is CSASKVAGFYNEQFF. The CDR3 DNA is TGCAGTGCTAGTAAGGTAGCGGGATTCTACAATGAGCAGTTCTTC.

The chain employs TRBV9 and TRBJ1-2; D possibly corresponds to TRBD1 (5 bases). The CDR3 has 13 amino acids. Germline V gives CDR1 SGDLS, CDR2 YYNGEE. V was shortened by 0 bases and J by 8 bases, with 11 bases between the two germline ends. CDR3 amino acids: CASSVVAGHGYTF. CDR3 in DNA: TGTGCCAGCAGCGTAGTGGCAGGGCACGGCTACACCTTC.

The rearrangement uses TRBV6-5 and TRBJ2-7, with D perhaps matching TRBD2 (5 bases). Germline CDR1 is MNHEY and CDR2 is SVGAGI. V lost 10 bases and J 1 base, leaving 14 bases between the germline ends. The CDR3 sequence is 13 residues long. CDR3 DNA: TGTGCCACTCGGGGTCGGGTTTCCTACGAGCAGTACTTC. Translating gives CATRGRVSYEQYF.

This clone has only one observation. The gene calls are TRBV7-2 and TRBJ2-5; possibly TRBD1 for D (6 bases). The CDR3 is 16 residues long. CDR1 and CDR2 (germline): SGHTA, FQGNSA. Trimming took 3 bases from V and 2 from J, leaving 16 bases between them. CDR3 coding DNA: TGTGCCAGCAGCTTGGCCGGGACAAAGGGGCAAGAGACCCAGTACTTC. Residues: CASSLAGTKGQETQYF.

The genes are TRBV7-3 and TRBJ2-1; 11 bases agree with TRBD2. Germline trimming cut 5 bases from V and 9 bases from J; bases unmatched to any gene: 12. Germline V gene data show CDR1 as SGHTA and CDR2 as FQGTGA. This CDR3 has 16 amino acids. The CDR3, as DNA: TGTGCCAGCAGCCCTCCGACTAGCGGGGCTTTTGGTGAGCAGTTCTTC. Translation: CASSPPTSGAFGEQFF.

This sequence joins TRBV18 and TRBJ1-2, with D perhaps TRBD1 (5 bases). With 4 bases removed from V and 6 bases from J, the gap between germline ends came to 12 bases. Per germline, CDR1 KGHSH and CDR2 LQKENI. CDR3 length equals 13 residues. CDR3: CASSQREGNGYTF. As DNA, the CDR3 is TGTGCCAGCTCACAACGGGAGGGGAATGGCTACACCTTC.

The chain recombines TRBV18 with TRBJ1-1; 7 bases agree with TRBD1. Germline-derived CDR1 and CDR2 are KGHSH and LQKENI. The length of the CDR3 is 15 residues. The V segment lost 3 bases and the J segment 5 bases; nucleotides outside the gene matches: 9. The chain's CDR3 is CASSPRQGPGTEAFF. As DNA, the CDR3 is TGTGCCAGCTCACCCCGACAGGGACCAGGGACTGAAGCTTTCTTT.

With regard to this clone: The junction does not match germline at one end; this may be a read error. V usage is TRBV11-1 and J usage is TRBJ2-4; 7 nucleotides align to TRBD2. This CDR3 spans 15 amino acids. CDR1 and CDR2 from the germline V gene are SGHAT and FQDESV (reference sequence). Here the CDR3 reads CASSGGTTRKSIQYF. As DNA, the CDR3 is TGTGCCAGCAGCGGGGGGACTACCAGAAAAAGCATTCAGTACTTC.

This chain links TRBV4-3 with TRBJ1-2; D is undetermined. Trimming shortened V by 0 bases and J by 3 bases, and 2 bases separated the two germline ends. CDR1 LGHNA and CDR2 YSLEER come from the germline V gene. The CDR3 contains 12 residues. The CDR3 protein is CASSQEHYGYTF. CDR3 bases: TGCGCCAGCAGCCAAGAACACTATGGCTACACCTTC.

This chain uses TRBV2 with TRBJ1-1; the match to TRBD1 covers 9 bases. Looked up from germline, CDR1 is SNHLY and CDR2 is FYNNEI. J gave up 2 bases and V 7 bases, and 8 bases lay outside the gene matches. The CDR3 is made up of 15 amino acids. Here the CDR3 reads CASTRDRATNTEAFF. The CDR3 DNA is TGTGCCAGCACCCGGGACAGGGCGACCAACACTGAAGCTTTCTTT.

This clone appeared a few times. The chain uses TRBV6-2 or TRBV6-3 and TRBJ1-1; no reliable D call. The CDR3 is made up of 13 amino acids. The V gene lost 5 bases and the J gene lost 2 bases, with 9 bases spanning the gap. Germline CDR1 MNHEY, CDR2 SVGEGT. The DNA of the CDR3 is TGTGCCAGCAGTGGCGAGGCTAACACTGAAGCTTTCTTT. Translating it yields CASSGEANTEAFF.